This entry is about one T cell receptor beta chain. Original processing methods: For nucleated cells, counts were estimated from reference gene primer amplification. Some clones are missing from TCRdb's copy, which holds only in-frame ones; the method was immunoSEQ multiplex PCR. V and J calls and clone size are copied from that table; D and trimming were computed from the DNA. The sample lists 56,000 or so clones, around 84% occurring once. This entry is derived from a study of blood T cell repertoires in COVID-19. Study information: Sites across the United States, Italy and Spain contributed samples from acute and convalescent COVID-19. The analysed material was cDNA or gDNA that came from T cells, B-cell-depleted T cells, or PBMCs.

With 9 bases clipped from V and 5 bases from J, the junction kept 7 bases outside the gene matches. CDR3 size: 14 residues. In germline, CDR1 is MNHEY, CDR2 SVGAGI. This receptor was obtained from a man aged 45-65 years with acute or convalescent COVID-19. The chain couples TRBV6-5 to TRBJ2-1; 10 nucleotides line up with TRBD2. The sample consisted of peripheral blood. The DNA of the CDR3 is TGTGCCAGTAAACTAGCGGGGACCCACAATGAGCAGTTCTTC. Amino acid sequence: CASKLAGTHNEQFF.